What follows is one T cell receptor beta chain and its context. Its antigen is not known. This sample is drawn from a study of cytomegalovirus exposure and HLA in healthy donors. Study-level findings and limits: One later analysis, an examination of the approximately 120 validation repertoires, found that first-cohort TCR clusters tended to co-occur in them.

The data were produced by immunoSEQ multiplex PCR, yet TCRdb's version contains in-frame clones alone and is incomplete. This table holds approximately 58,000 clones, around 94% found once. CDR3 length: 14 amino acids. Germline assignment: CDR1 LNHDA and CDR2 SQIVND (reference sequence). V was pared by 5 bases and J by 3 bases, with 2 bases of the junction left unmatched. The chain couples TRBV19 to TRBJ2-3; 10 nucleotides line up with TRBD1. This sequence originates from a man younger than 30 in good health and CMV-seronegative. The specimen was PBMCs. The CDR3 is CASSRGQGTDTQYF. As DNA, the CDR3 is TGTGCCAGTAGTCGGGGACAGGGGACAGATACGCAGTATTTT.